A selection of T cell receptor beta chains follows, all from one sample in a study of blood T cell repertoires in COVID-19. Data came from immunoSEQ multiplex PCR; TCRdb stores just in-frame clones and leaves some out. Among hundreds of thousands of clones listed, less than 90% were seen once. The sequenced sample was peripheral blood. The source of these receptors is a woman aged 70 to 79 with COVID-19, enrolled during active disease. Each CDR3 is given with its conserved first and last residue. Fields, in order: V gene, D gene, J gene, CDR3 protein. A D gene is named only where the DNA matches it firmly.

TRBV27	TRBD1	TRBJ1-5	CASIREDRVAGTNQPQHF
TRBV6-5	.	TRBJ1-6	CASSYSGRGANSPLHF
TRBV5-8	.	TRBJ2-4	CASSLALKATPGLAKNIQYF
TRBV4-2	.	TRBJ1-2	CASSQDLDETYGYTF
TRBV7-2	TRBD2	TRBJ2-2	CASRPFGGTGELFF
TRBV18	.	TRBJ2-5	CASSLQGGETQYF
TRBV27	TRBD2	TRBJ2-7	CASSLGRGALYEQYF
TRBV4-3	.	TRBJ2-7	CASSQTSGTYEQYF
TRBV30	.	TRBJ1-3	CAWSVLGGNTIYF
TRBV6-1	.	TRBJ1-6	CASSEHDSSYNSPLHF
TRBV4-3	TRBD1	TRBJ1-1	CASSQVGQTAEAFF
TRBV6-5	TRBD1	TRBJ2-7	CASSPTGQGSYEQYF
TRBV7-9	TRBD1	TRBJ2-7	CASSLDREAHEQYF
TRBV28	.	TRBJ1-2	CASTLRGGLYGYTF
TRBV6-5	.	TRBJ1-1	CASSSLRVLNTEAFF
TRBV9	TRBD1	TRBJ2-5	CASSVGTGVGQETQYF
TRBV4-1	.	TRBJ2-3	CASSQGGGMFGVRDTQYF
TRBV5-4	TRBD1	TRBJ2-7	CASSRGTGDNIEQYF
TRBV29-1	.	TRBJ2-2	CSVEAARGYTGELFF
TRBV4-3	.	TRBJ1-1	CASSQDPGDGDAFF
TRBV11-2	.	TRBJ1-4	CASSPGGLSASEKLFF
TRBV6-1	TRBD1	TRBJ1-2	CASSETGTGGGYTF
TRBV5-1	.	TRBJ2-7	CASSPGDRGEQYF
TRBV24-1	.	TRBJ1-2	CATSEGSGLYGYTF